This T cell receptor beta chain was recorded in a study of neurological immune-mediated disorders. This clonotype has just a few counts. MiXCR, run by TCRdb on the 5' RACE reads, gives a single entry per CDR3 protein. The data contain 15,000 or so distinct CDR3 sequences, 20% to 25% of them seen just once; the ten biggest clones take up more than 20%. Trimming removed 3 bases from V and 6 bases from J, with 18 bases in between. The CDR3 totals 15 residues. CDR1 is MNHEY and CDR2 is SVGEGT in the germline V gene. Sequenced input: PBMCs. The V call is TRBV6-2 or TRBV6-3, the J call TRBJ2-7; D is perhaps TRBD1 (6 bases). This TCR was sampled from a man aged 45 to 65 in good health. In nucleotides, the CDR3 is TGTGCCAGCAGTTATCGGGAACAGGGTCGGGGCGAGCAGTACTTC. Its translation is CASSYREQGRGEQYF.